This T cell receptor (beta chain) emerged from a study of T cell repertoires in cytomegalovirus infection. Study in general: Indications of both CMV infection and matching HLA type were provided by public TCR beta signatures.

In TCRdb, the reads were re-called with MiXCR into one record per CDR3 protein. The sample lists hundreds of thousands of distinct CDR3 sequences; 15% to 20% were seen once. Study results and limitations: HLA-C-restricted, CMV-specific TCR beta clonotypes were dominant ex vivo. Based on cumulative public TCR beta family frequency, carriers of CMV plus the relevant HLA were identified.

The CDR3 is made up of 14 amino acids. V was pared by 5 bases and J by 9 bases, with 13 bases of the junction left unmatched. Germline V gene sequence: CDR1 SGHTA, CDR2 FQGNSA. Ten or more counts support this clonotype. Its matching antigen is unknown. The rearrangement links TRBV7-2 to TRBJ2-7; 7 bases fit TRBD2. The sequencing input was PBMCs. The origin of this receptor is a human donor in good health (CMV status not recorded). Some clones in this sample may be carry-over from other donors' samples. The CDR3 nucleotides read TGTGCCAGCAGCCGAAACGGGAGGCCTACCGGGCAGTACTTC. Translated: CASSRNGRPTGQYF. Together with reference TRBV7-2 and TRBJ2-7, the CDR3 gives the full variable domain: GAGVSQSPSNKVTEKGKDVELRCDPISGHTALYWYRQSLGQGLEFLIYFQGNSAPDKSGLPSDRFSAERTGGSVSTLTIQRTQQEDSAVYLCASSRNGRPTGQYFGPGTRLTVT.